This T cell receptor (beta chain) was retrieved from a study of T cell responses to AZD1222 COVID-19 vaccine. As for this clone: Its antigen remains unidentified.

The J segment lost 12 bases and the V segment lost 0 bases, leaving 10 bases of the junction unmatched. Germline V gene data show CDR1 as MNHEY and CDR2 as SVGAGI. The CDR3 is 16 amino acids. Researchers grouped second doses given at about 4 or about 12 weeks into one pool. Study-wide results and limits: Regions left unmutated in variants are reportedly the target of nearly half of spike-specific TCRs. Across the whole spike, CD4 TCRs peaked at regions 160-218 and 743-854. Donors, mostly white British, included more females; clonal diversity was possibly underestimated.

The data were produced by immunoSEQ multiplex PCR, yet TCRdb's version contains in-frame clones alone and is incomplete. This sample has under 150,000 clones; 89% occur once, and the top ten carry over 8%. The sample was peripheral blood, taken 28 days after the second AZD1222 dose. The receptor comes from an adult who received the AZD1222 COVID-19 vaccine. The chain carries TRBV6-5 and TRBJ2-1; TRBD2 matches 11 bases. CDR3 nucleotide sequence: TGTGCCAGCAGTTACTCGTATTTAACTAGCGGGAGTAGGCAGTTCTTC. Protein: CASSYSYLTSGSRQFF.